This is a list of T cell receptor beta chains from one sample in a study of cytomegalovirus exposure and HLA in healthy donors. Data came from immunoSEQ multiplex PCR; TCRdb stores just in-frame clones and leaves some out. This sample has over 120,000 clones; 75% to 85% occur once, and the top ten carry 2% to 2.5%. The sample comprised PBMCs. The receptors come from a woman between 18 and 30 years old in good health and CMV-seropositive. The CDR3 runs from the conserved cysteine through the conserved F or W. D genes are given only for firm matches. Rows give clone size only sometimes, using once, few, many, or a class for an expanded clone.

abundance	d_gene	j_gene	v_gene	CDR3aa	CDR3nt
few	TRBD1	TRBJ1-6	TRBV28	CASAQGKYNSPLHF	TGTGCCAGCGCACAGGGGAAATATAATTCACCCCTCCACTTT
.	.	TRBJ2-5	TRBV19	CASSIPGLGTQYF	TGTGCCAGTAGTATACCGGGGTTGGGGACCCAGTACTTC
.	TRBD2	TRBJ2-3	TRBV6-4	CASSETLERGVPSGQYF	TGTGCCAGCAGTGAAACCCTGGAGCGGGGGGTCCCGTCTGGGCAGTATTTT
.	TRBD1	TRBJ1-2	TRBV28	CASMAGGVVYGYTF	TGTGCCAGCATGGCAGGGGGCGTAGTCTATGGCTACACCTTC
.	TRBD2	TRBJ2-2	TRBV11-2	CASSQMVIAGVTGELFF	TGTGCCAGCAGTCAAATGGTGATCGCGGGGGTCACCGGGGAGCTGTTTTTT
once	TRBD1	TRBJ1-1	TRBV28	CASSLGDRGRLAFF	TGTGCCAGCAGTTTGGGGGACAGGGGTAGATTAGCTTTCTTT
.	TRBD1	TRBJ1-2	TRBV4-3	CASSQEGGDGYTF	TGCGCCAGCAGCCAAGAAGGGGGCGATGGCTACACCTTC
.	.	TRBJ1-1	TRBV7-8	CASSSEGRNTEAFF	TGTGCCAGCAGCTCGGAGGGCCGGAACACTGAAGCTTTCTTT
.	TRBD1	TRBJ2-7	TRBV5-1	CASSLEVVDRGRNEQYF	TGCGCCAGCAGCTTGGAAGTCGTGGACAGGGGGCGGAACGAGCAGTACTTC
.	.	TRBJ1-3	TRBV6-1	CASSLQGYGNTIYF	TGTGCCAGCAGTCTCCAGGGTTATGGAAACACCATATATTTT
few	TRBD2	TRBJ2-1	TRBV5-1	CASSLSSGGLREQFF	TGCGCCAGCAGCTTGTCTAGCGGGGGGTTGAGGGAGCAGTTCTTC
.	TRBD2	TRBJ2-1	TRBV6-4	CASSPQAGSGNEQFF	TGTGCCAGCAGCCCTCAAGCGGGGTCGGGGAATGAGCAGTTCTTC
few	TRBD2	TRBJ2-7	TRBV19	CASTPGTSGGALYEQYF	TGTGCCAGTACCCCCGGGACTAGCGGGGGGGCCCTCTACGAGCAGTACTTC
few	.	TRBJ1-2	TRBV20-1	CSARYGLGYTF	TGCAGTGCTAGATATGGGCTCGGCTACACCTTC
.	.	TRBJ1-5	TRBV5-8	CASSRNSNQPQHF	TGTGCCAGCAGCCGTAATAGCAATCAGCCCCAGCATTTT
once	TRBD2	TRBJ2-7	TRBV7-9	CASSLASGGARYEQYF	TGTGCCAGCAGCTTGGCCAGCGGGGGGGCCAGGTACGAGCAGTACTTC
.	.	TRBJ1-2	TRBV28	CASSLDRIRSGYTF	TGTGCCAGCAGTTTGGACAGAATTCGGAGTGGCTACACCTTC
few	TRBD1	TRBJ1-2	TRBV19	CASRPRDRVNYGYTF	TGTGCCAGTAGGCCCCGGGACAGAGTTAACTATGGCTACACCTTC
.	.	TRBJ1-6	TRBV19	CASTLSYNSPLHF	TGTGCTTCTACCCTCTCCTATAATTCACCCCTCCACTTT
few	.	TRBJ1-1	TRBV7-9	CASSLLPLREGNTEAFF	TGTGCCAGCAGTTTACTCCCATTGAGGGAAGGGAACACTGAAGCTTTCTTT
.	.	TRBJ1-1	TRBV5-1	CASSLGVGARDTEAFF	TGCGCCAGCAGCCTCGGAGTGGGGGCAAGGGACACTGAAGCTTTCTTT
.	TRBD2	TRBJ2-1	TRBV28	CASRSPFTSGGAYNEQFF	TGTGCCAGCAGGTCCCCTTTTACTAGCGGGGGGGCTTACAATGAGCAGTTCTTC
.	.	TRBJ1-1	TRBV19	CASSLGRGRRTGAEAFF	TGTGCCAGTAGTTTGGGGAGGGGACGGAGAACTGGCGCTGAAGCTTTCTTT
.	TRBD1	TRBJ2-1	TRBV5-1	CASSSLRQGLRNEQFF	TGCGCCAGCAGCTCCCTTCGACAGGGGCTTAGGAATGAGCAGTTCTTC
.	.	TRBJ1-1	TRBV18	CASSQTRVVTEAFF	TGTGCCAGCTCACAGACGAGGGTGGTCACTGAAGCTTTCTTT
once	.	TRBJ1-1	TRBV29-1	CSVAPRLRSNTEAFF	TGCAGCGTTGCGCCCAGATTGAGGTCGAACACTGAAGCTTTCTTT
.	TRBD2	TRBJ2-5	TRBV5-1	CASSIGLAGGGETQYF	TGCGCCAGCAGCATCGGACTAGCGGGGGGCGGGGAGACCCAGTACTTC
.	TRBD1	TRBJ2-2	TRBV7-6	CASSSTPGQGHTGELFF	TGTGCCAGCAGCTCAACCCCGGGACAGGGGCACACCGGGGAGCTGTTTTTT
.	.	TRBJ1-5	TRBV7-2	CASSLVGGNQPQHF	TGTGCCAGCAGCTTAGTAGGCGGGAATCAGCCCCAGCATTTT
.	TRBD1	TRBJ1-1	TRBV29-1	CSVERQGRMNTEAFF	TGCAGCGTTGAGAGACAGGGACGGATGAACACTGAAGCTTTCTTT
.	.	TRBJ2-3	TRBV6-1	CASSGDRRSTDTQYF	TGTGCCAGCAGTGGAGACAGGCGAAGCACAGATACGCAGTATTTT
.	.	TRBJ1-1	TRBV5-1	CASSLDPRGGRTEAFF	TGCGCCAGCAGCTTGGACCCAAGAGGGGGTCGGACTGAAGCTTTCTTT
.	TRBD1	TRBJ2-7	TRBV28	CASRRQGTFYEQYF	TGTGCCAGCAGGAGACAGGGGACCTTCTACGAGCAGTACTTC
.	.	TRBJ2-2	TRBV7-8	CASSLTSLGGTGELFF	TGTGCCAGCAGCTTAACGTCGTTGGGAGGCACCGGGGAGCTGTTTTTT
few	TRBD1	TRBJ1-1	TRBV19	CASNHLSGTGMNTEAFF	TGTGCCAGTAACCACCTGAGCGGGACAGGGATGAACACTGAAGCTTTCTTT
.	.	TRBJ2-1	TRBV28	CASSLYGQGGQFF	TGTGCCAGCAGTTTATATGGCCAGGGTGGGCAGTTCTTC
.	.	TRBJ1-5	TRBV19	CASSVTGNNQPQHF	TGTGCCAGTAGTGTTACAGGGAACAATCAGCCCCAGCATTTT
.	.	TRBJ1-5	TRBV10-3	CAISESTGIGNQPQHF	TGTGCCATCAGTGAGTCCACAGGGATCGGGAATCAGCCCCAGCATTTT
few	.	TRBJ2-5	TRBV7-2	CASSPDSNQETQYF	TGTGCCAGCAGCCCGGACAGCAACCAAGAGACCCAGTACTTC
once	TRBD1	TRBJ2-7	TRBV6-1	CASSTGVIDEQYF	TGTGCCAGCAGTACAGGGGTTATCGACGAGCAGTACTTC
.	.	TRBJ1-3	TRBV18	CASSYDKGNTIYF	TGTGCCAGCTCATATGACAAGGGAAACACCATATATTTT
once	.	TRBJ2-7	TRBV6-1	CASSELQEGFYEQYF	TGTGCCAGCAGTGAGCTTCAGGAGGGGTTCTACGAGCAGTACTTC
.	TRBD1	TRBJ1-1	TRBV7-8	CASSAGQGASKNTEAFF	TGTGCCAGCAGCGCGGGACAGGGGGCTAGCAAGAACACTGAAGCTTTCTTT
once	.	TRBJ1-5	TRBV25-1	CASSEFRVGQPQHF	TGTGCCAGCAGTGAATTCAGGGTAGGCCAGCCCCAGCATTTT
.	.	TRBJ2-3	TRBV27	CASTGLLGTDTQYF	TGTGCCAGCACTGGACTACTCGGCACAGATACGCAGTATTTT
.	TRBD1	TRBJ2-7	TRBV27	CASSLGTASQQYF	TGTGCCAGCAGTTTAGGGACAGCCTCACAGCAGTACTTC
.	TRBD1	TRBJ2-7	TRBV4-3	CASSRADRGNTYEQYF	TGCGCCAGCAGCCGAGCGGACAGGGGTAATACCTACGAGCAGTACTTC
.	.	TRBJ2-3	TRBV25-1	CASSERGTDTQYF	TGTGCCAGCAGTGAACGGGGCACAGATACGCAGTATTTT
few	TRBD2	TRBJ2-1	TRBV10-3	CAIRESGGPVNEQFF	TGTGCCATCAGGGAAAGCGGGGGCCCTGTCAATGAGCAGTTCTTC